A single sample is the source of the 8 T cell receptor beta chains below, sequenced in a study of T-cell memory formation after mild COVID-19. MiXCR, applied by TCRdb to the 5' RACE reads, yields one record per CDR3 protein. The data hold approximately 480,000 distinct CDR3 sequences, with 15% to 20% observed a single time. The sample was PBMCs or a T cell subset sorted from them (not recorded which). These receptors were collected from an adult woman who had mild COVID-19 (a few samples of this study predate the infection). Cell type and time point are not known.

Ten or more counts support this clonotype. The chain joins TRBV3-1 to TRBJ2-7; 9 bases align to TRBD2. The CDR3 is 15 amino acids. Looked up from germline, CDR1 is LGHDT and CDR2 is YNNKEL (reference sequence). With V trimmed by 5 bases and J by 4 bases, 9 bases remained unmatched. The CDR3 DNA reads TGTGCCAGCAGCTTCGTGCGGGGGGGCGTGTACGAGCAGTACTTC. Residues: CASSFVRGGVYEQYF.

The genes are TRBV6-5 and TRBJ1-1; the D is unclear. Germline values: CDR1 MNHEY, CDR2 SVGAGI. Trimming took 6 bases from V and 8 from J, leaving 16 bases between them. There are 13 residues in the CDR3. DNA for the CDR3: TGTGCCAGCAGCCCGACCTTGGGAGGGGAAGCTTTCTTT. This codes for CASSPTLGGEAFF.

This clonotype has a handful of counts. This chain links TRBV12-3 or TRBV12-4 with TRBJ1-4; weak D call: TRBD1 (6 bases). This CDR3 comprises 13 residues. The V gene lost 3 bases and the J gene lost 7 bases, with 9 bases spanning the gap. CDR3 sequence reads: CASSFGQPEKLFF. In DNA form, the CDR3 reads TGTGCCAGCAGTTTCGGACAGCCTGAAAAACTGTTTTTT.

This clonotype was seen a handful of times. The chain has TRBV27 and TRBJ2-1, with TRBD2 matching over 7 bases. Germline V gene data show CDR1 as MNHEY and CDR2 as SMNVEV (reference sequence). There are 15 residues in the CDR3. V lost 2 bases, J lost 2 bases, and 3 bases stayed unmatched. As DNA, the CDR3 is TGTGCCAGCAGTTTAGCGGGAGTAGCCTACAATGAGCAGTTCTTC. Translation: CASSLAGVAYNEQFF.

The chain is built from TRBV25-1 and TRBJ2-6; D gene uncertain. This CDR3 comprises 16 residues. The germline V and J ends were trimmed by 4 bases and 0 bases, with 10 bases remaining between them. Germline lookup yields CDR1 MGHDK and CDR2 SYGVNS. The CDR3 here is CASSGREGSGANVLTF. In nucleotides, the CDR3 is TGTGCCAGCAGTGGGCGAGAAGGCTCTGGGGCCAACGTCCTGACTTTC.

The rearrangement links TRBV5-1 to TRBJ2-1; D is ambiguous. Trimming removed 0 bases at V and 0 bases at J, with 10 bases between. Germline loops: CDR1 SGHRS, CDR2 YFSETQ. The CDR3 covers 16 residues. This chain's CDR3 is CASSLGHQSSYNEQFF. The CDR3 bases are TGCGCCAGCAGCTTGGGGCACCAGAGCTCCTACAATGAGCAGTTCTTC.

The V and J genes are TRBV12-3 or TRBV12-4 and TRBJ2-1; no clear D. The CDR3 loop spans 15 amino acids. V lost 1 base, J lost 7 bases, and 14 bases lay in between. The CDR3 DNA reads TGTGCCAGCAGTTTAGAAGTGGGCTCAGCTAATGAGCAGTTCTTC. This sequence encodes CASSLEVGSANEQFF.

J is TRBJ2-7 and V is TRBV6-5; TRBD1 agrees at 7 bases. Trimming removed 6 bases from V and 6 bases from J; junction bases left unmatched: 11. The CDR3 loop spans 14 amino acids. CDR1 MNHEY and CDR2 SVGAGI come from the germline V gene. CDR3 sequence: CASRLQGNLREQYF. CDR3 nucleotide sequence: TGTGCCAGCAGATTACAGGGGAACCTTCGCGAGCAGTACTTC.